The entry below describes one TCR beta chain. The target antigen is unknown. The sample comes from a study of cytomegalovirus exposure and HLA in healthy donors. About the study: The roughly 110 validation repertoires were reported in a later analysis to have been generated on the same platform as the roughly 630 first-cohort repertoires. Study conclusions and caveats: Listed as cytomegalovirus-associated were 164 TCR beta chains. Cytomegalovirus status, reportedly, was diagnosed with high specificity and sensitivity by the classifier. A subsequent analysis found that TCR clusters from the first cohort also tended to co-occur in the 120 or so validation repertoires, with approximately 95% of cluster scores above 0.

The repertoire was sequenced with immunoSEQ multiplex PCR; TCRdb's copy has only in-frame clones and lacks some. This table holds approximately 120,000 clones, approximately 89% found once. The V and J ends lost 2 bases and 2 bases, in that order; junction bases with no gene match: 6. This CDR3 comprises 16 residues. Looked up from germline, CDR1 is MDHEN and CDR2 is SYDVKM. This rearrangement joins TRBV28 to TRBJ1-5, with TRBD1 matching over 7 bases. Sequences were obtained from PBMCs. The sequence derives from a woman in her late teens or twenties in good health and CMV-seronegative. CDR3 sequence reads: CASSLGPGGRNQPQHF. CDR3 nucleotide sequence: TGTGCCAGCAGTTTAGGGCCAGGGGGACGCAATCAGCCCCAGCATTTT.